This T cell receptor beta chain was identified in a study of OX40 agonist ivuxolimab in advanced cancers. General notes on the study: Ivuxolimab, which targeted the costimulatory receptor OX40 (CD134), was an agonistic, fully human IgG2 monoclonal antibody. Intravenous ivuxolimab was administered to patients every 2 weeks at six dose levels: 0.01, 0.1, 0.3, 1.5, 3 and 10 mg/kg. Of the 52 patients in dose escalation, about 20 had hepatocellular carcinoma, around 15 had melanoma, 9 had renal cell carcinoma and 9 had head and neck cancer. A male proportion of 70% to 90% and a mean age of 60 years, ranging from roughly 23 to 80, were recorded for the dose-escalation cohort. Prior anti-PD-1, anti-PD-L1 or anti-CTLA-4 therapy was permitted, and 40% of dose-escalation patients had received checkpoint inhibitors. Partial responses occurred in three dose-escalation patients: two with cutaneous melanoma and one with hepatocellular carcinoma. Peripheral TCRbeta sequencing was intended to test whether TCR sequence diversity was altered and clonal T-cell expansion was caused by ivuxolimab. The monotherapy dose-escalation portion (N of about 49 patients) of the phase I ivuxolimab trial is reported in the paper. Results the study describes overall, beyond this receptor: At doses from 0.1 to 3.0 mg/kg, clonal expansion was seen in both CD4+ and CD8+ blood T cells between baseline and week 6. In the 0.1-3.0 mg/kg groups, partial responders had among the lowest normalized peripheral clonal expansion, particularly in CD8+ T cells. The antigen specificity of the peripheral T cells that underwent clonal expansion was not determined. After ivuxolimab, more expanded clones were found on average in CD8+ T cells than in CD4+ T cells. Low levels of normalized T-cell clonal expansion were also shown by some nonresponding patients.

To sequence the TCRbeta CDR3 region, genomic DNA was isolated from the sorted cells. The immunoSEQ Assay was used for sequencing of TCRbeta CDR3 regions. TCRdb holds this immuneACCESS table with in-frame rearrangements only. Some clones are missing; in checked studies, unresolved V genes explain under half, and the rest has no known cause. The sample yields approximately 70,000 clones; 75% to 95% were counted once. 4.5% to 7.5% of the sample belongs to the ten largest clones. A word on this clone: Its antigen is currently not known. No qualities accompany the bases; no much larger clone lies one base away.

Patients with autoimmune disease history or receiving systemic immunosuppression were excluded from the trial. Peripheral blood for TCR sequencing was collected from all dose cohorts at baseline, on cycle 4 day 1, and on cycle 7 day 1. Samples were obtained from an open-label, multicenter, first-in-human phase I dose-escalation trial of ivuxolimab. Adults with locally advanced or metastatic head and neck squamous cell, hepatocellular, melanoma or renal cell carcinoma were enrolled in the trial. CD4+ and CD8+ T cells were sorted separately from peripheral blood before TCR sequencing. The sequences come from CD4+ or CD8+ T cells sorted from blood, collected in a trial of the OX40 agonist ivuxolimab. This receptor was obtained from an adult with an advanced solid tumor such as melanoma, head and neck, liver or kidney cancer.

The CDR3 reads as follows: CASSEGGGGYGYTF. The DNA sequence reads TGTGCCAGCAGCGAAGGGGGAGGAGGATATGGCTACACCTTC. This receptor chain uses TRBV9 and TRBJ1-2, and the D gene may be TRBD1, 6 bases matching. V is clipped by 3 bases and J by 5 bases, and the sequence between their germline boundaries is 14 bases long. The CDR3, cysteine through phenylalanine, is 14 amino acids long. CDR3 DNA only is kept here, 42 bases in frame from base 1. Based on the germline V gene, the CDR1 and CDR2 sequences are SGDLS and YYNGEE.